Listed here are 23 T cell receptor beta chains from one sample, sequenced in a study of cytomegalovirus exposure and HLA in healthy donors (dated by TCRdb to about 2017). The protocol used for the library was the immunoSEQ multiplex PCR assay. For the multiplex PCR, a mixture combining 60 forward primers for TCR Vbeta segments and 13 reverse primers for TCR Jbeta segments was used. The table comes from immuneACCESS by way of TCRdb, which keeps in-frame sequences with V and J called. Part of the clones is missing from these tables; in studies checked, under half for an unresolved V gene and the rest for unknown reasons. Counted in this sample were about 89,000 clones; roughly 80% of them appeared once. Of the sample, around 2.5% is held by the ten largest clones. What was sequenced was PBMCs. The origin of the receptors is a man aged 25-45 years in good health and CMV-seronegative.

The rearrangement uses TRBV4-1 and TRBJ1-2, with D unresolved. The ends were cut back, 1 base at V and 3 bases at J, with 6 bases in the middle. CDR3 size: 13 residues. The germline V gene has CDR1 MGHRA and CDR2 YSYEKL. CDR3 nucleotides: TGCGCCAGCAGCCAAGTTTCGGACTATGGCTACACCTTC. This codes for CASSQVSDYGYTF.

This CDR3 reads CASSETGHSRGEQFF. CDR3 bases: TGTGCCAGCAGTGAGACGGGACATAGCCGGGGTGAGCAGTTCTTC. This sequence joins TRBV2 and TRBJ2-1; maybe TRBD1 (6 bases). CDR1 and CDR2 from the germline V gene are SNHLY and FYNNEI. CDR3 length: 15 residues. Trimming cost V 3 bases and J 9 bases, with 18 bases left between them.

About this clone: The CDR3 ends on some other residue instead of the conserved phenylalanine or tryptophan, so this is likely a read error. The chain joins TRBV5-6 to TRBJ2-4; possible D gene TRBD2, 6 bases. Germline V gene lookup returns CDR1 SGHDT and CDR2 YYEEEE. The CDR3 consists of 16 residues. Trimming took off 4 bases at V and 7 bases at J, with 21 bases between the two ends. This CDR3 reads CASSRGLWDSGNIQYL. The CDR3 coding sequence is TGTGCCAGCAGCCGAGGGCTTTGGGACTCGGGGAACATTCAGTACCTC.

V gene TRBV5-1 combines with J gene TRBJ2-1, with a possible D match to TRBD2 (6 bases). The CDR3 is 18 amino acids. Per the germline V gene, CDR1 is SGHRS and CDR2 is YFSETQ. The ends were cut back, 0 bases at V and 3 bases at J, with 19 bases in the middle. The DNA for the CDR3 is TGCGCCAGCAGCTTGGCGTTTGGGGGGTTTGGTTACTACAATGAGCAGTTCTTC. Translating it yields CASSLAFGGFGYYNEQFF.

This chain links TRBV9 with TRBJ2-7; the match to TRBD2 covers 11 bases. This CDR3 has 15 residues. J was trimmed by 2 bases and V by 4 bases; bases with no gene match: 5. Germline-derived CDR1 and CDR2 are SGDLS and YYNGEE. CDR3 protein: CASSLSGGAAYEQYF. The CDR3 DNA reads TGTGCCAGCAGCCTTAGCGGGGGGGCCGCCTACGAGCAGTACTTC. The whole variable domain, filled in from reference TRBV9 and TRBJ2-7, reads DSGVTQTPKHLITATGQRVTLRCSPRSGDLSVYWYQQSLDQGLQFLIQYYNGEERAKGNILERFSAQQFPDLHSELNLSSLELGDSALYFCASSLSGGAAYEQYFGPGTRLTVT.

The rearrangement uses TRBV6-1 and TRBJ2-3; D not certain. Trimming left V 5 bases short and J 3 bases short, with 12 bases between. The CDR3 consists of 14 residues. Germline V gives CDR1 MNHNS, CDR2 SASEGT. The CDR3 is CASSSDWPTDTQYF. The CDR3 coding sequence is TGTGCCAGCAGTTCCGACTGGCCGACAGATACGCAGTATTTT.

The V call is TRBV19, the J call TRBJ1-3; tentatively, D is TRBD1 (6 bases). The CDR3 sequence is 14 residues long. Germline CDR1 reads LNHDA; CDR2 reads SQIVND (reference sequence). V gave up 5 bases and J gave up 12 bases, with 20 bases separating them. CDR3 sequence (DNA): TGTGCCAGTAGTCCCGCAGAGGGGGGGAGCGGCATATATTTT. Its translation is CASSPAEGGSGIYF. The variable domain in full, with the rest retrieved from reference TRBV19 and TRBJ1-3, is DGGITQSPKYLFRKEGQNVTLSCEQNLNHDAMYWYRQDPGQGLRLIYYSQIVNDFQKGDIAEGYSVSREKKESFPLTVTSAQKNPTAFYLCASSPAEGGSGIYFGEGSWLTVV.

The chain carries TRBV6-1 and TRBJ1-5, with TRBD1 identical over 8 bases. The CDR3 is 14 residues long. Germline CDR1 and CDR2: MNHNS and SASEGT. V dropped 4 bases and J dropped 6; count of bases not matched to a gene: 5. The CDR3 DNA reads as TGTGCCAGCAGTGGGACAGGGTCGGTTCAGCCCCAGCATTTT. Translated, it gives CASSGTGSVQPQHF.

This sequence joins TRBV7-2 and TRBJ1-2; D might be TRBD1 (5 bases). V was shortened by 8 bases and J by 4 bases, with 11 bases between the two germline ends. This CDR3 comprises 12 residues. CDR1 is SGHTA and CDR2 is FQGNSA in the germline V gene. For the CDR3, the DNA is TGTGCCAGCCAAACTGACAGCTATGGCTACACCTTC. Protein product: CASQTDSYGYTF.

This sequence joins TRBV19 and TRBJ1-2, with 9 nucleotides matching TRBD1. Germline V gene data show CDR1 as LNHDA and CDR2 as SQIVND (reference sequence). V was clipped by 7 bases and J by 5 bases; unmatched bases: 5. This CDR3 region has 13 residues. This CDR3 reads CASIMGQGYGYTF. CDR3 DNA sequence: TGTGCCAGTATCATGGGACAGGGATATGGCTACACCTTC.

This chain links TRBV2 with TRBJ1-2, with D tentatively TRBD1 (6 bases). Germline CDR1 reads SNHLY; CDR2 reads FYNNEI. The CDR3 covers 15 residues. V lost 3 bases and J 4 bases, leaving 15 bases between the germline ends. The CDR3 is CASSDSGGPSYGYTF. Written as DNA, the CDR3 is TGTGCCAGCAGTGATAGTGGGGGCCCATCCTATGGCTACACCTTC.

This chain joins TRBV19 and TRBJ2-2; TRBD2 matches 16 bases. After removal of 7 bases from V and 3 bases from J, the junction contained 11 bases not matched to a gene. Germline CDR1 reads LNHDA; CDR2 reads SQIVND (reference sequence). This CDR3 has 19 amino acids. The CDR3 spells CASTPPGTSGGADTGELFF. CDR3 DNA sequence: TGTGCCAGTACTCCTCCCGGGACTAGCGGGGGGGCAGACACCGGGGAGCTGTTTTTT.

V is TRBV4-1 and J is TRBJ2-3; TRBD2 matches at 7 bases. CDR3 size: 16 residues. Germline V CDR1 and CDR2: MGHRA, YSYEKL. Losses at the gene ends were 1 base for V and 1 base for J; bases not matched to a gene: 5. CDR3 residues: CASSQGLSGGTDTQYF. Here the CDR3 DNA reads TGCGCCAGCAGCCAAGGGCTCAGCGGGGGCACAGATACGCAGTATTTT.

The chain uses TRBV18 and TRBJ2-7; D call uncertain. Germline lookup yields CDR1 KGHSH and CDR2 LQKENI. V gave up 1 base and J gave up 5 bases, with 6 bases separating them. CDR3 length: 12 residues. The DNA for the CDR3 is TGTGCCAGCTCACCACTAGTAAACGAGCAGTACTTC. This sequence encodes CASSPLVNEQYF.

V is TRBV2 and J is TRBJ1-1; TRBD1 agrees at 7 bases. The CDR3 loop spans 16 amino acids. Germline CDR1 SNHLY, CDR2 FYNNEI. V gave up 4 bases and J gave up 0 bases; unmatched junction bases: 8. This CDR3 reads CASSGDRQGLNTEAFF. CDR3 sequence (DNA): TGTGCCAGCAGTGGAGATCGACAGGGATTGAACACTGAAGCTTTCTTT. The variable domain in full, completed from reference TRBV2 and TRBJ1-1, reads EPEVTQTPSHQVTQMGQEVILRCVPISNHLYFYWYRQILGQKVEFLVSFYNNEISEKSEIFDDQFSVERPDGSNFTLKIRSTKLEDSAMYFCASSGDRQGLNTEAFFGQGTRLTVV.

The chain recombines TRBV27 with TRBJ1-2, with 7 bases that match TRBD1. The CDR3 totals 16 residues. Trimming cost V 6 bases and J 4 bases; bases outside gene matches: 14. Looked up from germline, CDR1 is MNHEY and CDR2 is SMNVEV (reference sequence). The CDR3, as DNA: TGTGCCAGCAGCCTTAAAAGGGCGACAGGGTCCTATGGCTACACCTTC. Amino acids: CASSLKRATGSYGYTF.

J is TRBJ1-1 and V is TRBV6-6; TRBD1 matches at 8 bases. The junction had 5 bases not matched to a gene; V was cut back by 2 bases and J by 6 bases. Germline values: CDR1 MNHNY, CDR2 SVGAGI (reference sequence). The CDR3 covers 14 residues. The CDR3 loop is CASSYLDRGAEAFF. CDR3 in DNA: TGTGCCAGCAGTTACCTTGACAGGGGAGCTGAAGCTTTCTTT.

This clone has only one observation. The chain recombines TRBV30 with TRBJ1-2; 7 bases agree with TRBD1. This CDR3 is 12 amino acids long. CDR1 is GTSNPN and CDR2 is SVGIG in the germline V gene (reference sequence). V trimming: 7 bases; J trimming: 4 bases; junction bases outside the gene matches: 6. The CDR3 protein is CAYSTGVYGYTF. CDR3 coding DNA: TGTGCCTATAGTACAGGGGTCTATGGCTACACCTTC.

Comments on this clone: One junction end does not reproduce the germline sequence, and a read error may be involved. The chain joins TRBV7-9 to TRBJ1-2; no reliable D call. Germline V gene data show CDR1 as SEHNR and CDR2 as FQNEAQ (reference sequence). The CDR3 is 17 amino acids. Here the CDR3 reads CSSSRSRSLRGNYGYTF. CDR3 sequence (DNA): TGTTCCAGCAGCCGAAGCAGATCTCTTCGGGGAAACTATGGCTACACCTTC.

The chain is built from TRBV5-6 and TRBJ2-6; no firm D call. The germline V gene encodes CDR1 SGHDT and CDR2 YYEEEE. The CDR3 length is 15 residues. V was pared by 4 bases and J by 1 base, with 9 bases between. DNA for the CDR3: TGTGCCAGCAGCCCAGACAAGTCTGGGGCCAACGTCCTGACTTTC. This encodes CASSPDKSGANVLTF.

The gene calls are TRBV7-2 and TRBJ2-7; TRBD2 matches 11 bases. V gave up 1 base and J gave up 0 bases; unmatched junction bases: 8. Germline values: CDR1 SGHTA, CDR2 FQGNSA. The CDR3 loop spans 18 amino acids. The CDR3 is CASSLGRLAGSNSYEQYF. CDR3 sequence (DNA): TGTGCCAGCAGCTTAGGGCGACTAGCGGGGTCGAACTCCTACGAGCAGTACTTC.

V usage is TRBV10-3 and J usage is TRBJ1-1; D is undetermined. V lost 6 bases and J 2 bases, leaving 7 bases between the germline ends. The CDR3 contains 12 residues. Germline CDR1 reads ENHRY; CDR2 reads SYGVKD. In DNA, the CDR3 is TGTGCCATCAGGCAGTTTAACACTGAAGCTTTCTTT. This translates into CAIRQFNTEAFF.

This clone was detected only a few times. The J gene is TRBJ2-1, the V gene TRBV6-4, with 12 bases matching TRBD2. V was clipped by 0 bases and J by 10 bases; unmatched bases: 7. CDR3 size: 16 residues. The germline CDR1 and CDR2 sequences are MRHNA and SNTAGT. Here the CDR3 DNA reads TGTGCCAGCAGTGACTCCCCTAGCGGGGGGGTAGGGGAGCAGTTCTTC. Translating gives CASSDSPSGGVGEQFF.